Each of the 8 T cell receptor beta chains below was sequenced from the same sample in a study of blood T cells in healthy people across ages. With a J-beta primer mix and a sample-barcoded 5' primer, a second PCR ran 7 to 11 cycles. Using its own MiXCR run on the 5' RACE reads, TCRdb lists one record per CDR3 protein. This table holds hundreds of thousands of distinct CDR3 sequences, 27% found once. In addition, the sample was reused for a study of T cells of mothers and their children.

The sequenced sample was blood. Receptor source: a boy aged 2-9 years in good health.

The V and J genes are TRBV9 and TRBJ1-1; a possible D gene is TRBD1 (6 bases). Germline loops: CDR1 SGDLS, CDR2 YYNGEE. The CDR3 contains 14 residues. Trimming left V 7 bases short and J 3 bases short, with 16 bases between. In nucleotides, the CDR3 is TGTGCCAGCGGACGGGGGGCAGAGGACACTGAAGCTTTCTTT. Its protein is CASGRGAEDTEAFF.

The chain couples TRBV7-9 to TRBJ2-5; D tentatively reads TRBD1 or TRBD2 (6 bases each). The CDR3 totals 17 residues. The ends were cut back, 6 bases at V and 2 bases at J, with 22 bases in the middle. The V gene's germline CDR1 is SEHNR and CDR2 FQNEAQ (reference sequence). CDR3 residues: CASRHRGRGGNQETQYF. The CDR3 nucleotides read TGTGCCAGCAGACATAGGGGAAGAGGGGGGAATCAAGAGACCCAGTACTTC.

The V and J genes are TRBV27 and TRBJ2-3; TRBD2 matches 10 bases. This CDR3 contains 18 residues. Per the germline V gene, CDR1 is MNHEY and CDR2 is SMNVEV (reference sequence). Trimming cost V 5 bases and J 1 base; bases outside gene matches: 12. CDR3 sequence (DNA): TGTGCCAGCAGTGCCCGGGCTAGCGGGAGTATGGGCACAGATACGCAGTATTTT. This gives the protein CASSARASGSMGTDTQYF.

The chain joins TRBV14 to TRBJ2-4; D is possibly TRBD2 (6 bases). With 5 bases removed from V and 0 bases from J, the gap between germline ends came to 20 bases. CDR3 length: 18 residues. The germline V gene has CDR1 SGHDN and CDR2 FVKESK. CDR3 residues: CASSKRGGLELAKNIQYF. DNA of the CDR3: TGTGCCAGCAGCAAAAGGGGAGGCCTAGAGCTAGCCAAAAACATTCAGTACTTC.

This clonotype has only a few counts. The J gene is TRBJ2-5, the V gene TRBV10-3, with D possibly being TRBD1 (6 bases). There are 15 residues in the CDR3. CDR1 ENHRY and CDR2 SYGVKD come from the germline V gene. Trimming pared 2 bases from V and 1 base from J, leaving 11 bases between. CDR3 sequence (DNA): TGTGCCATCAGTGAGGGTGGACAGCCCCAAGAGACCCAGTACTTC. Its protein is CAISEGGQPQETQYF.

Remarks on this clonotype: The junction shows a germline mismatch at one end, possibly a read error. This chain links TRBV20-1 with TRBJ1-2, with D unclear. The germline CDR1 and CDR2 sequences are DFQATT and SNEGSKA (reference sequence). CDR3 length: 13 residues. DNA for the CDR3: TGCAGTGCTAGAGTTGGAGAAAACTATGGCTACGCCTTC. This gives the protein CSARVGENYGYAF.

In the case of this clonotype: Its ends do not fully match the called genes, so a read error is possible. The chain links TRBV20-1 to TRBJ2-1, with D possibly TRBD2 on 5 matching bases. The CDR3 consists of 16 residues. The V gene's germline CDR1 is DFQATT and CDR2 SNEGSKA (reference sequence). CDR3 DNA sequence: TGCAGTGCTAGAGATAGGGTGGCTAGCTCCCACAATGAGCAGTTCTTC. Translation gives CSARDRVASSHNEQFF.

This clonotype was recorded a few times. The rearrangement joins TRBV3-1 to TRBJ2-5, with TRBD1 matching 7 bases. The trim removed 0 bases at V and 1 base at J, leaving 2 bases unmatched. CDR1 is LGHDT, CDR2 YNNKEL, per germline (reference sequence). The CDR3 loop spans 15 amino acids. CDR3 nucleotide sequence: TGTGCCAGCAGCCAAGATGGGACAGCCCAAGAGACCCAGTACTTC. It codes for CASSQDGTAQETQYF.